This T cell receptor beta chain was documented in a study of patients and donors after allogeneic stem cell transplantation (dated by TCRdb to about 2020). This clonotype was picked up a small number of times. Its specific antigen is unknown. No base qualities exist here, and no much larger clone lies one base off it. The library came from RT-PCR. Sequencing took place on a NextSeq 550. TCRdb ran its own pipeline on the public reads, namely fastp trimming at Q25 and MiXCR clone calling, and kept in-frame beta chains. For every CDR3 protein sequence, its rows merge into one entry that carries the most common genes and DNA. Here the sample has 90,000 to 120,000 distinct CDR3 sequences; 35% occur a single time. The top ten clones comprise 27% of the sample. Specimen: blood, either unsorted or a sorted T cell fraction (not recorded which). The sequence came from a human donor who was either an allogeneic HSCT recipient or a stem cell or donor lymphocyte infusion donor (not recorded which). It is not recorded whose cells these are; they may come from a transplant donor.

The CDR3 has the sequence CASSLATSGTHEQYF. The base sequence is TGCGCCAGCAGCTTGGCGACTAGCGGGACCCACGAGCAGTACTTC. Recombination linked TRBV5-1 to TRBJ2-7; TRBD2 agrees with 11 junctional bases. The germline V end is reduced by 0 bases and the J end by 5 bases; junction bases left unmatched: 4. The CDR3 contains 15 residues, cysteine and phenylalanine counted. Kept here is only the CDR3 DNA, which spans 45 bases and is read in frame from base 1. The germline V gene supplies CDR1 SGHRS and CDR2 YFSETQ.